These 20 T cell receptor beta chains were all obtained from the same sample, sequenced in a study of blood T cell repertoires in COVID-19. Method: immunoSEQ multiplex PCR; TCRdb's copy keeps in-frame clones and lacks some. The sample records approximately 500,000 clones, approximately 91% being singletons. The specimen was peripheral blood. The receptors stem from a woman between 45 and 60 years old with COVID-19, enrolled during active disease.

The chain links TRBV12-3 or TRBV12-4 to TRBJ1-6; D unclear. The CDR3 loop spans 12 amino acids. Trimming removed 2 bases from V and 11 bases from J, with 7 bases in between. CDR3: CASSLSQTPLHF. Written as DNA, the CDR3 is TGTGCCAGCAGTTTATCCCAAACACCCCTCCACTTT.

The chain employs TRBV5-4 and TRBJ1-2, with TRBD1 identical over 8 bases. CDR3 length: 16 residues. Germline-derived CDR1 and CDR2 are SGHNT and YYREEE (reference sequence). With 4 bases clipped from V and 4 bases from J, the junction kept 12 bases outside the gene matches. In DNA form, the CDR3 reads TGTGCCAGCAGCCGGCTAGGACAGGGTGAGGCCTATGGCTACACCTTC. Translating gives CASSRLGQGEAYGYTF.

The rearrangement links TRBV18 to TRBJ1-2, with D possibly matching TRBD1 (5 bases). The CDR3 extends over 16 amino acids. Germline loops: CDR1 KGHSH, CDR2 LQKENI. Deletions cut 3 bases from V and 0 bases from J, with 14 bases between. CDR3 nucleotides: TGTGCCAGCTCACCCAAGAAAGACAGCCCTAACTATGGCTACACCTTC. This codes for CASSPKKDSPNYGYTF.

This clone was observed once. This chain joins TRBV6-2 or TRBV6-3 and TRBJ1-4; D not resolved. Between the trimmed V and J ends, which lost 4 bases and 13 bases, there was a span of 22 bases. Germline-derived CDR1 and CDR2 are MNHEY and SVGEGT. CDR3 length equals 15 residues. The CDR3 is CASSLITSVGAALFF. The CDR3 DNA follows: TGTGCCAGCAGTTTAATCACCTCGGTGGGAGCGGCACTGTTTTTT.

V usage is TRBV4-1 and J usage is TRBJ1-1; D is perhaps TRBD1 (5 bases). CDR1 is MGHRA and CDR2 is YSYEKL in the germline V gene. The CDR3 has 17 amino acids. Trimming stripped 4 bases from V and 3 bases from J, with 21 bases between. The CDR3 DNA reads as TGCGCCAGCAGCCTCGGGGGTTCGACGCCGTTAGACACTGAAGCTTTCTTT. Amino acid sequence: CASSLGGSTPLDTEAFF.

V is TRBV6-5 and J is TRBJ1-2, with 8 bases lining up with TRBD1. In germline, CDR1 is MNHEY, CDR2 SVGAGI. The CDR3 loop spans 14 amino acids. The trim removed 2 bases at V and 5 bases at J, leaving 4 bases unmatched. The CDR3 sequence is CASSYVDRGYGYTF. The CDR3 DNA follows: TGTGCCAGCAGTTACGTCGACAGGGGATATGGCTACACCTTC.

This chain uses TRBV5-1 with TRBJ2-5; tentative D call: TRBD1 (7 bases). Trimming removed 4 bases from V and 4 bases from J, with 17 bases in between. The CDR3 runs to 15 residues. Germline-derived CDR1 and CDR2 are SGHRS and YFSETQ. CDR3 DNA: TGCGCCAGCAGCCGGGGGACAGAACCCCTAGAGACCCAGTACTTC. Encoded protein: CASSRGTEPLETQYF.

This clone turned up a few times. The V gene is TRBV5-1, the J gene TRBJ1-1; 9 bases agree with TRBD1. The CDR3 consists of 16 residues. V dropped 2 bases and J dropped 4; count of bases not matched to a gene: 9. The germline V gene encodes CDR1 SGHRS and CDR2 YFSETQ. CDR3 region: CASSLGPGQGGTEAFF. The DNA of the CDR3 is TGCGCCAGCAGCTTAGGACCGGGACAGGGAGGCACTGAAGCTTTCTTT. Based on the CDR3 plus reference TRBV5-1 and TRBJ1-1, the full variable domain is KAGVTQTPRYLIKTRGQQVTLSCSPISGHRSVSWYQQTPGQGLQFLFEYFSETQRNKGNFPGRFSGRQFSNSRSEMNVSTLELGDSALYLCASSLGPGQGGTEAFFGQGTRLTVV.

V and J are TRBV30 and TRBJ1-1; D gene unclear. V lost 3 bases and J lost 10, with 18 bases in between. Per the germline V gene, CDR1 is GTSNPN and CDR2 is SVGIG (reference sequence). The CDR3 spans 13 residues. The CDR3 coding sequence is TGTGCCTGGAGCGGGGATGAGGGCGGTGGAGCTTTCTTT. Amino acid sequence: CAWSGDEGGGAFF.

The chain carries TRBV3-1 (or the pseudogene TRBV3-2) and TRBJ2-3; TRBD2 is a possible D gene (7 bases). There are 22 residues in the CDR3. Germline loops: CDR1 LGHDT, CDR2 YNNKEL (reference sequence). V was shortened by 0 bases and J by 1 base, with 29 bases between the two germline ends. The CDR3 region is CASSQDLVNGLVGGGRTDTQYF. The DNA of the CDR3 is TGTGCCAGCAGCCAAGATCTTGTGAACGGACTAGTAGGGGGAGGGCGCACAGATACGCAGTATTTT.

As for this clone: The identical CDR3 is also encoded by other nucleotide sequences in the sample. This rearrangement joins TRBV19 to TRBJ1-5; a weak D match, TRBD1 (5 bases). V was pared by 5 bases and J by 3 bases, with 8 bases between. Germline V CDR1 and CDR2: LNHDA, SQIVND (reference sequence). CDR3 length: 13 amino acids. The CDR3 region is CASSPGLNQPQHF. In nucleotides, the CDR3 is TGTGCCAGTAGTCCGGGACTCAATCAGCCCCAGCATTTT.

The chain joins TRBV9 to TRBJ2-3; D possibly corresponds to TRBD2 (5 bases). Germline-derived CDR1 and CDR2 are SGDLS and YYNGEE. V was cut by 1 base and J by 7 bases, with 16 bases left in between. The CDR3 has 15 amino acids. The CDR3 DNA is TGTGCCAGCAGCGTAAGCCCCACCGGGGATAATACGCAGTATTTT. The encoded protein is CASSVSPTGDNTQYF.

The CDR3 loop is CALSGDRGQVDTQYF. CDR3 DNA: TGTGCCCTCAGTGGGGACAGGGGGCAGGTGGATACGCAGTATTTT. The chain recombines TRBV2 with TRBJ2-3, with 12 bases aligning to TRBD1. CDR1 and CDR2 (germline): SNHLY, FYNNEI. The CDR3 runs to 15 residues. V shed 11 bases and J 6 bases; nucleotides not matched to a gene: 12.

The chain is built from TRBV5-1 and TRBJ1-4; 7 nucleotides align to TRBD1. This CDR3 is 14 amino acids long. Germline CDR1 reads SGHRS; CDR2 reads YFSETQ. The V segment lost 1 base and the J segment 6 bases; nucleotides outside the gene matches: 3. The CDR3 region has the DNA TGCGCCAGCAGCTTGCAAGGGGGCGATGAAAAACTGTTTTTT. This encodes CASSLQGGDEKLFF.

This clone was counted a single time. The genes are TRBV18 and TRBJ1-4; TRBD1 agrees at 7 bases. Germline trimming cut 6 bases from V and 7 bases from J; bases unmatched to any gene: 5. Germline loops: CDR1 KGHSH, CDR2 LQKENI. CDR3 length: 13 amino acids. The CDR3 nucleotides are TGTGCCAGCTCTCCCGGGACAGCTGAAAAACTGTTTTTT. Amino acid sequence: CASSPGTAEKLFF.

The CDR3 protein is CASSVQAGLNTGELFF. The CDR3 bases are TGTGCCAGCAGCGTACAGGCAGGGCTGAACACCGGGGAGCTGTTTTTT. The chain combines TRBV9 with TRBJ2-2; D is perhaps TRBD1 (5 bases). Germline CDR1 SGDLS, CDR2 YYNGEE. V was cut by 1 base and J by 1 base, with 11 bases left in between. The CDR3 is made up of 16 amino acids.

This clone was seen only once. The rearrangement links TRBV19 to TRBJ1-1, with D unresolved. The length of the CDR3 is 15 residues. Germline loops: CDR1 LNHDA, CDR2 SQIVND (reference sequence). Trimming took 1 base from V and 4 from J, leaving 13 bases between them. CDR3 loop: CASSIVFEGSTEAFF. DNA for the CDR3: TGTGCCAGTAGTATAGTATTCGAGGGTTCCACTGAAGCTTTCTTT.

The chain uses TRBV24-1 and TRBJ2-3; TRBD2 aligns across 10 bases. V lost 6 bases, J lost 0 bases, and 11 bases stayed unmatched. This CDR3 is built from 18 residues. The germline CDR1 and CDR2 sequences are KGHDR and SFDVKD. The CDR3 protein is CATSRASGGLLSTDTQYF. CDR3 DNA: TGTGCCACCAGTCGAGCTAGCGGGGGACTTCTTAGCACAGATACGCAGTATTTT.

The rearrangement uses TRBV19 and TRBJ1-6, with 8 positions matching TRBD1. CDR1 and CDR2 from the germline V gene are LNHDA and SQIVND (reference sequence). The ends lost 5 bases at V and 8 bases at J; junction bases unmatched: 5. The CDR3 has 14 amino acids. Here the CDR3 reads CASSLRDRHSPLHF. The CDR3 DNA reads TGTGCCAGTAGTCTAAGGGACAGGCATTCACCCCTCCACTTT.

V is TRBV30 and J is TRBJ2-3, with D tentatively TRBD2 (5 bases). The CDR3 extends over 14 amino acids. The V gene's germline CDR1 is GTSNPN and CDR2 SVGIG (reference sequence). V dropped 1 base and J dropped 4 bases, with 12 bases sitting between them. CDR3: CAWSGGEGPDTQYF. CDR3 DNA sequence: TGTGCCTGGAGTGGGGGAGAAGGTCCAGATACGCAGTATTTT.